The rows below give T cell receptor beta chains drawn from one sample of a study of cytomegalovirus exposure and HLA in healthy donors. Measured with immunoSEQ multiplex PCR; TCRdb has only the in-frame clones, and not every one. The sample shows 210,000 or so clones, 85% of them seen only once. The sequenced sample consisted of PBMCs. Source of these receptors: a human donor in good health. CDR3s include the opening cysteine and the closing phenylalanine or tryptophan. Fields, in order: J gene, clone size, V gene, D gene, CDR3 DNA, CDR3 protein. The D gene is left open where the match is weak. Clone size is shown for a subset of rows, as once, few, many or a class of expanded clone.

J: TRBJ1-5; size: .; V: TRBV25-1; D: TRBD1; DNA: TGTGCCAGCAGTGACCCGAAGACAGGGAACAATCAGCCCCAGCATTTT; CDR3: CASSDPKTGNNQPQHF
J: TRBJ1-2; size: .; V: TRBV5-1; D: .; DNA: TGCGCCAGCAGCCCCGGGCAGGGACTAAACTATGGCTACACCTTC; CDR3: CASSPGQGLNYGYTF
J: TRBJ1-2; size: .; V: TRBV6-6; D: TRBD1; DNA: TGTGCCAGCAGTCATGGGACAGGGGAGGGTGAGGGCTACACCTTC; CDR3: CASSHGTGEGEGYTF
J: TRBJ1-1; size: once; V: TRBV28; D: TRBD1; DNA: TGTGCCAGCAGTCTGGACAGGGTCCGGACCTTCGCTTTCTTT; CDR3: CASSLDRVRTFAFF
J: TRBJ2-1; size: .; V: TRBV5-1; D: TRBD2; DNA: TGCGCCAGCAGCTTGGGCGGACTAGCGGGAGCCTACAATGAGCAGTTCTTC; CDR3: CASSLGGLAGAYNEQFF
J: TRBJ2-7; size: .; V: TRBV27; D: TRBD1; DNA: TGTGCCAGCAGAAGGACAGGGCGAACCTACGAGCAGTACTTC; CDR3: CASRRTGRTYEQYF
J: TRBJ2-5; size: .; V: TRBV11-2; D: .; DNA: TGTGCCAGCAGCGCAGGAGGATGGACTCCGAGGTCGGAGACCCAGTACTTC; CDR3: CASSAGGWTPRSETQYF
J: TRBJ1-4; size: .; V: TRBV28; D: TRBD1; DNA: TGTGCCAGCAGTTTATTAGCGTGGGACAGGGACGGAAAACTGTTTTTT; CDR3: CASSLLAWDRDGKLFF
J: TRBJ2-3; size: .; V: TRBV2; D: .; DNA: TGTGCCAGCAGTGAAGCCAGGGTGGCAGATACGCAGTATTTT; CDR3: CASSEARVADTQYF
J: TRBJ2-1; size: .; V: TRBV7-8; D: TRBD2; DNA: TGTGCCAGCAGCCCGGGGACTAGCGGGGCGGGGACCTACAATGAGCAGTTCTTC; CDR3: CASSPGTSGAGTYNEQFF